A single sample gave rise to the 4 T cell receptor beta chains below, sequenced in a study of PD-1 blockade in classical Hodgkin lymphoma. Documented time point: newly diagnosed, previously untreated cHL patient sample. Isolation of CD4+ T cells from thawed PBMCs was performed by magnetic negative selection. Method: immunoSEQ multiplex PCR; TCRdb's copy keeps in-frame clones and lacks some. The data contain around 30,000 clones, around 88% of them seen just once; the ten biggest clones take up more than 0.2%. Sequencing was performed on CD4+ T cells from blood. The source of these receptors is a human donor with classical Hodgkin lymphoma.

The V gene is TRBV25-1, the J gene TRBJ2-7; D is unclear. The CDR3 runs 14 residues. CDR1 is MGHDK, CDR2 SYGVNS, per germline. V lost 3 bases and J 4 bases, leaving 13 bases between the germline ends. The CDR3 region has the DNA TGTGCCAGCAGTGAGGCCACCAACCTATACGAGCAGTACTTC. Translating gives CASSEATNLYEQYF.

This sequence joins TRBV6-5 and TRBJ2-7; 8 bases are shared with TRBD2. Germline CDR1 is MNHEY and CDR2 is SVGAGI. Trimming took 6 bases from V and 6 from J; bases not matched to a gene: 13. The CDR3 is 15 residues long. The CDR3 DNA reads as TGTGCCAGCAGCCCTCCGGGTCGGGAGGGCCCCGAGCAGTACTTC. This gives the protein CASSPPGREGPEQYF.

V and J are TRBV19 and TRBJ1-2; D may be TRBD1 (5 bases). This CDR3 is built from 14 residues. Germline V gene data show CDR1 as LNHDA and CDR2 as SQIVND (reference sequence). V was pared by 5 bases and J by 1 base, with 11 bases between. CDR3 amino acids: CASSAGPLNYGYTF. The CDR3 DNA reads TGTGCCAGTAGTGCGGGGCCTCTTAACTATGGCTACACCTTC. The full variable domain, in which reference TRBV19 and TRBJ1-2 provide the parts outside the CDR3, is DGGITQSPKYLFRKEGQNVTLSCEQNLNHDAMYWYRQDPGQGLRLIYYSQIVNDFQKGDIAEGYSVSREKKESFPLTVTSAQKNPTAFYLCASSAGPLNYGYTFGSGTRLTVV.

CDR3 nucleotide sequence: TGTGCCAGCAGTTACGGGCACGGGGAGCTGTTTTTT. Translation: CASSYGHGELFF. V and J are TRBV6-5 and TRBJ2-2; no clear D gene. V gave up 2 bases and J gave up 7 bases, with 5 bases separating them. CDR3 length equals 12 residues. Per the germline V gene, CDR1 is MNHEY and CDR2 is SVGAGI.